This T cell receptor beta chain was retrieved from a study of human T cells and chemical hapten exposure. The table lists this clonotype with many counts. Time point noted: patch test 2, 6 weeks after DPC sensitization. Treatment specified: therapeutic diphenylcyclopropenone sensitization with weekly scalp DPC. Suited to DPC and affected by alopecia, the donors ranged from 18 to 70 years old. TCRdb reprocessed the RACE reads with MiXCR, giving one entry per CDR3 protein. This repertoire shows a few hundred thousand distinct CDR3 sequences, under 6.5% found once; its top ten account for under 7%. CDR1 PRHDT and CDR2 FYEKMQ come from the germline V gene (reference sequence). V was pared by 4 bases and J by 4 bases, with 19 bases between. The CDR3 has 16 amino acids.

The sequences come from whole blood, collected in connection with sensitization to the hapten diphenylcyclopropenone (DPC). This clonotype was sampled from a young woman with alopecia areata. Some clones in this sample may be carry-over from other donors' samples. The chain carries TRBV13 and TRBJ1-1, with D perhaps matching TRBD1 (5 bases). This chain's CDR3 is CASSSSPGPRGTEAFF. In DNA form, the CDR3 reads TGTGCCAGCAGCTCGTCCCCGGGTCCGAGGGGCACTGAAGCTTTCTTT.